This is a list of T cell receptor beta chains from one sample in a study of response to subunit inactivated influenza vaccine. TCRdb re-called the RT-PCR reads with MiXCR, one entry per CDR3 protein. The sample lists hundreds of thousands of distinct CDR3 sequences, about 15% occurring once. The input for sequencing was PBMCs from blood, taken approximately 15 days before vaccination. These receptors were taken from a man aged 50-60 years who received an inactivated influenza vaccine. Both conserved end residues are part of each CDR3. A D gene is named only where the DNA matches it firmly. Rows may omit the clone size; those that give it use once, few, many or a size class.

D	length	J	V	size	DNA	CDR3
NA	14	TRBJ1-5	TRBV6-2/TRBV6-3	NA	TGTGCCAGCAGGGTTGGACAGCGCAATCAGCCCCAGCATTTT	CASRVGQRNQPQHF
NA	15	TRBJ2-1	TRBV7-9	few	TGTGCCAGCAGTCTCCTTGGGGGCACCAGGGATGAGCAGTTCTTC	CASSLLGGTRDEQFF
NA	16	TRBJ1-5	TRBV15	few	TGTGCCACCAGCAGAGCCGGGACGGATTTCAATCAGCCCCAGCATTTT	CATSRAGTDFNQPQHF
TRBD1	15	TRBJ2-7	TRBV11-2	few	TGTGCCAGCAACGACCGGGACAGGGGCTCCTACGAGCAGTACTTC	CASNDRDRGSYEQYF
NA	15	TRBJ1-5	TRBV12-3/TRBV12-4	many	TGTGCCAGCAGTTTGGGAGGGGGTGTCAATCAGCCCCAGCATTTT	CASSLGGGVNQPQHF
NA	12	TRBJ1-1	TRBV6-1	NA	TGTGCCACCTGCCCGGAGGGGCCTGAAGCTTTCTTT	CATCPEGPEAFF
TRBD1	15	TRBJ2-2	TRBV7-9	few	TGTGCCAGCAGCTCCCAGGACAGGGCCACCGGGGAGCTGTTTTTT	CASSSQDRATGELFF
TRBD1	12	TRBJ1-2	TRBV29-1	NA	TGCAGCGGTGGGTCGACAGGGTGGGGCTACACCTTC	CSGGSTGWGYTF
NA	11	TRBJ2-1	TRBV27	NA	TGTGCCAGCCAACTCTACAATGAGCAGTTCTTC	CASQLYNEQFF
TRBD2	16	TRBJ2-5	TRBV4-3	NA	TGCGCCAGCAGCCAAGACTTCACTAGCGGGGGGGAGACCCAGTACTTC	CASSQDFTSGGETQYF
NA	14	TRBJ1-5	TRBV12-3/TRBV12-4	few	TGTGCCAGCAGTTACCGGGGGGCGGGTCAGCCCCAGCATTTT	CASSYRGAGQPQHF
TRBD2	17	TRBJ2-1	TRBV4-1	few	TGCGCCAGCAGCCAAGATCTAGGGACTAGTTCCTACAATGAGCAGTTCTTC	CASSQDLGTSSYNEQFF
TRBD2	15	TRBJ2-3	TRBV5-1	many	TGCGCCAGCAGCTTGGTGCGGGGGGGCACAGATACGCAGTATTTT	CASSLVRGGTDTQYF
NA	16	TRBJ2-1	TRBV6-1	many	TGTGCCAGCAGCACCCAAACAGGAGGGGCCTACAATGAGCAGTTCTTC	CASSTQTGGAYNEQFF
NA	18	TRBJ1-1	TRBV6-2/TRBV6-3	few	TGTGCCAGCAGTTACTCAGCCCTCACCCTATTCGCGAACACTGAAGCTTTCTTT	CASSYSALTLFANTEAFF
NA	14	TRBJ2-5	TRBV18	once	TGTGCCAGCTCACCACGGGGGGAAAAAGAGACCCAGTACTTC	CASSPRGEKETQYF
NA	14	TRBJ2-5	TRBV20-1	NA	TGCAGTGCTAGGCCGGGACTACCACAGGGGGGCCAGTACTTC	CSARPGLPQGGQYF
TRBD2	15	TRBJ2-5	TRBV5-1	few	TGCGCCAGCAGCCTTTCTAGCGGGTACCAAGAGACCCAGTACTTC	CASSLSSGYQETQYF
NA	17	TRBJ1-3	TRBV7-9	few	TGTGCCAGCAGCTCGGCCGGGACACTTCTCTCTGGAAACACCATATATTTT	CASSSAGTLLSGNTIYF
TRBD1	15	TRBJ1-2	TRBV6-1	NA	TGTGCCAGCAGTACCTCCGGGACAGGGGGGACTGGCTACACCTTC	CASSTSGTGGTGYTF
NA	14	TRBJ2-7	TRBV6-2/TRBV6-3	NA	TGTGCCAGCAGTTCGCCCAGGGTCAGCTACGAGCAGTACTTC	CASSSPRVSYEQYF
NA	14	TRBJ1-1	TRBV4-1	many	TGCGCCAGCAGCCCCGGGACACAGAACACTGAAGCTTTCTTT	CASSPGTQNTEAFF
NA	16	TRBJ2-3	TRBV18	few	TGTGCCAGCTCACCACCGGTGGCCTCCAGCACAGATACGCAGTATTTT	CASSPPVASSTDTQYF
TRBD2	15	TRBJ2-3	TRBV12-3/TRBV12-4	many	TGTGCCAGCAGCCTTCCTAGCGGGAGCACAGATACGCAGTATTTT	CASSLPSGSTDTQYF
NA	12	TRBJ1-4	TRBV5-1	few	TGCGCCAGCAGCTTAAACAATGAAAAACTGTTTTTT	CASSLNNEKLFF
NA	12	TRBJ1-5	TRBV7-9	few	TGTGCCAGCAGCTTAGAAGGGACGGGGCAGCATTTT	CASSLEGTGQHF
TRBD2	15	TRBJ2-5	TRBV10-3	NA	TGTGCCATCAGTGTAACGGGACTACGGCAAGAGACCCAGTACTTC	CAISVTGLRQETQYF
NA	17	TRBJ2-6	TRBV6-1	NA	TGTGCCAGCAGTCAGCCCTCCGTTGTACCTGGGGCCAACGTCCTGACTTTC	CASSQPSVVPGANVLTF
NA	14	TRBJ1-2	TRBV4-2	NA	TGTGCCAGCAGCCAGGGCAAGCTTAACTATGGCTACACCTTC	CASSQGKLNYGYTF
NA	13	TRBJ1-2	TRBV12-3/TRBV12-4	many	TGTGCCAGCAGTTTAGGGGGAGGGGACCGCTACACCTTC	CASSLGGGDRYTF
NA	12	TRBJ2-7	TRBV15	many	TGTGCCACCAGCAGAGATGGGTACGAGCAGTACTTC	CATSRDGYEQYF
TRBD1	15	TRBJ1-4	TRBV6-5	few	TGTGCCAGCAGTTACCGGACAGGAGGAACCGAAAAACTGTTTTTT	CASSYRTGGTEKLFF
TRBD2	15	TRBJ2-7	TRBV30	few	TGTGCCTGGACCCGGACTAGCGGAGAACCCTACGAGCAGTACTTC	CAWTRTSGEPYEQYF
NA	14	TRBJ1-4	TRBV7-9	many	TGTGCCAGCAGCTTAGGACGGACTAATGAAAAACTGTTTTTT	CASSLGRTNEKLFF
TRBD2	19	TRBJ2-6	TRBV5-3	NA	TGTGCCAGAAGCTCCGGACCGACTAGCGAGACCTCTGGGGCCAACGTCCTGACTTTC	CARSSGPTSETSGANVLTF
NA	13	TRBJ2-1	TRBV3-1	NA	TGTGCCAGCAGCCAAGATCTAAGTGGTGAGCAGTTCTTC	CASSQDLSGEQFF
NA	13	TRBJ2-3	TRBV7-6	NA	TGTGCCAGCAGCCGTATAATCACAGATACGCAGTATTTT	CASSRIITDTQYF
NA	15	TRBJ2-1	TRBV11-2	NA	TGTGCCAGCAGCTCGTGGGCAGGGAAGGGCAATGAGCAGTTCTTC	CASSSWAGKGNEQFF
TRBD1	14	TRBJ2-1	TRBV5-1	few	TGCGCCAGCAGCACCGGTGACAGGGGGAATGAGCAGTTCTTC	CASSTGDRGNEQFF
TRBD2	15	TRBJ2-7	TRBV3-1	NA	TGTGCCAGCAGCCAAACTAGCGGGAGGCTCTCCAGTGCGTACTTC	CASSQTSGRLSSAYF